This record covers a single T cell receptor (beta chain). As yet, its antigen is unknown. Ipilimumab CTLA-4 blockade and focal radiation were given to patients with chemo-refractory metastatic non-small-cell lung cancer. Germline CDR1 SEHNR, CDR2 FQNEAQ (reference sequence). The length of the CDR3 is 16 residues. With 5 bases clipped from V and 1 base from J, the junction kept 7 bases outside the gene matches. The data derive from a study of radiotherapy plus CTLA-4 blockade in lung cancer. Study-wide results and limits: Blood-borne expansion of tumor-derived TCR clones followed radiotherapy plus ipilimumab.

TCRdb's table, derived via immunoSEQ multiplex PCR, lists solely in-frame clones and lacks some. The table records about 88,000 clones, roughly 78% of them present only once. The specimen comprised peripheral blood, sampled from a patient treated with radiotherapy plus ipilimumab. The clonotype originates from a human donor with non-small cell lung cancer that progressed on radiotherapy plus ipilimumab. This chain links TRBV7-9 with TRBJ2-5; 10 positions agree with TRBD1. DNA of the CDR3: TGTGCCAGCAGCGAAACGGGACAGGGGATCCAAGAGACCCAGTACTTC. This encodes CASSETGQGIQETQYF.